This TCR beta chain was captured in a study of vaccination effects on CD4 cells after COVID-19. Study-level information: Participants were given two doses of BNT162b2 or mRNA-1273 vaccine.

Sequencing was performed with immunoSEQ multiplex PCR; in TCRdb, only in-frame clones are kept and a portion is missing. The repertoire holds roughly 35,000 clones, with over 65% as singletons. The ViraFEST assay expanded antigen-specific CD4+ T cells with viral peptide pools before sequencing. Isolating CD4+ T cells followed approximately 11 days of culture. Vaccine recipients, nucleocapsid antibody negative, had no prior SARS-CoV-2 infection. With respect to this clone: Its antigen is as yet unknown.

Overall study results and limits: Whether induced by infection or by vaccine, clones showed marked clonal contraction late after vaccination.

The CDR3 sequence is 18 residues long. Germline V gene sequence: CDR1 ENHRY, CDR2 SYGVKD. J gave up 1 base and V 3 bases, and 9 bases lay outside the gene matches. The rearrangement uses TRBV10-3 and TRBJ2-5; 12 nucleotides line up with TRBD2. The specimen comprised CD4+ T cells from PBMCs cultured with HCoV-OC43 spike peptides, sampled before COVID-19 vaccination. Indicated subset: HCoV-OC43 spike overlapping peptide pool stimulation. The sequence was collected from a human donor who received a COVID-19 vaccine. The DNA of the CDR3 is TGTGCCATCAGTGAAGGGTTGACTAGCGGGGGTACCCAAGAGACCCAGTACTTC. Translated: CAISEGLTSGGTQETQYF.